This T cell receptor beta chain was identified in a study of blood T cell repertoires in COVID-19. The ends were cut back, 0 bases at V and 3 bases at J, with 9 bases in the middle. CDR3 size: 14 residues. From germline, CDR1 is MNHEY and CDR2 SVGEGT. Profiling relied on immunoSEQ multiplex PCR, and the TCRdb table lists in-frame clones only, not all of them. This sample has roughly 260,000 clones, with around nine tenths found just once. This receptor was obtained from a middle-aged woman who had recovered from COVID-19. Source material: peripheral blood. This chain connects TRBV6-2 or TRBV6-3 to TRBJ2-7; D gene uncertain. The CDR3 bases are TGTGCCAGCAGTTACTCGCCGGAGAACTACGAGCAGTACTTC. This codes for CASSYSPENYEQYF.